What follows are 9 T cell receptor beta chains derived from one specimen sequenced in a study of shared clonotypes between healthy human individuals. Selected positively for CCR7 and CD45RO-negative, naive CD8 cells excluded terminally differentiated effector memory CD45RA+ cells. Method: immunoSEQ multiplex PCR; TCRdb's copy keeps in-frame clones and lacks some. Seen here are about 2.1 million clones, 93% observed once, and the top ten hold approximately 1.7%. The sequencing input was naive CD8+ T cells from PBMCs. All receptors come from a man aged 18 to 29 in good health. Some clones in this sample may be carry-over from other donors' samples.

The chain is built from TRBV29-1 and TRBJ2-3, with D perhaps TRBD1 (6 bases). From germline, CDR1 is SQVTM and CDR2 ANQGSEA. The ends were cut back, 3 bases at V and 0 bases at J, with 16 bases in the middle. The CDR3 runs 16 residues. The CDR3 here is CSVELLGGASTDTQYF. The CDR3 region has the DNA TGCAGCGTTGAGCTCCTAGGGGGAGCTAGCACAGATACGCAGTATTTT.

V gene TRBV29-1 combines with J gene TRBJ1-1; no clear D. The germline CDR1 and CDR2 sequences are SQVTM and ANQGSEA. The CDR3 covers 16 residues. The germline V and J ends were trimmed by 7 bases and 1 base, with 22 bases remaining between them. This chain's CDR3 is CSAAGVTLGSNTEAFF. The CDR3 DNA reads as TGCAGCGCCGCTGGGGTCACCCTCGGGTCGAACACTGAAGCTTTCTTT.

The V and J genes are TRBV4-3 and TRBJ2-1, with 14 bases fitting TRBD2. CDR3 length equals 19 residues. V trimming: 4 bases; J trimming: 5 bases; junction bases outside the gene matches: 13. Germline CDR1 LGHNA, CDR2 YSLEER. In DNA, the CDR3 is TGCGCCAGCAGCCCATCGACTAGCGGGAGGGTAATAATCGACAATGAGCAGTTCTTC. This sequence encodes CASSPSTSGRVIIDNEQFF.

The V call is TRBV7-8, the J call TRBJ1-2, with D maybe TRBD1 (5 bases). V gave up 5 bases and J gave up 0 bases, with 10 bases separating them. This CDR3 spans 14 amino acids. The germline gives CDR1 SGHVS, CDR2 FQNEAQ. Here the CDR3 reads CASSPRQTNYGYTF. CDR3 nucleotides: TGTGCCAGCAGCCCCCGACAGACTAACTATGGCTACACCTTC.

This clone was found once. The chain recombines TRBV7-2 with TRBJ1-1; 7 positions match TRBD1. The CDR3 is 15 residues long. Germline V gene sequence: CDR1 SGHTA, CDR2 FQGNSA. Losses at the gene ends were 5 bases for V and 5 bases for J; bases not matched to a gene: 11. The CDR3 sequence: CASSPRQGRWTEAFF. For the CDR3, the DNA is TGTGCCAGCAGCCCCCGACAGGGAAGATGGACTGAAGCTTTCTTT.

The chain carries TRBV21-1 and TRBJ1-5; TRBD1 reflects the table's D call only, with no check against the DNA. TRBV21-1 is marked as a pseudogene. CDR3 length: 17 amino acids. Here the CDR3 DNA reads TGTGCCAGCAGCAAAGGGGACAAGGGGCGCGGGAATCAGCCCCAGCATTTT. Protein product: CASSKGDKGRGNQPQHF.

This chain joins TRBV6-6 and TRBJ2-2; D is ambiguous. V lost 7 bases to trimming and J lost 1 base, with 13 bases between them. The CDR3 spans 15 residues. Looked up from germline, CDR1 is MNHNY and CDR2 is SVGAGI (reference sequence). The CDR3 loop is CASTLTPGNTGELFF. The CDR3 DNA follows: TGTGCCAGCACCCTCACGCCCGGGAACACCGGGGAGCTGTTTTTT.

As to this clone: The identical CDR3 is also encoded by other nucleotide sequences in the sample. V is TRBV9 and J is TRBJ2-3, with TRBD2 matching 9 bases. Trimming took 4 bases from V and 0 from J; bases not matched to a gene: 6. Germline V gene lookup returns CDR1 SGDLS and CDR2 YYNGEE. The CDR3 is 16 residues long. The CDR3 nucleotides read TGTGCCAGCAGCCCCCCTAGCGGGGCTAGCACAGATACGCAGTATTTT. As protein: CASSPPSGASTDTQYF. The whole variable domain, filled in from reference TRBV9 and TRBJ2-3, reads DSGVTQTPKHLITATGQRVTLRCSPRSGDLSVYWYQQSLDQGLQFLIQYYNGEERAKGNILERFSAQQFPDLHSELNLSSLELGDSALYFCASSPPSGASTDTQYFGPGTRLTVL.

The chain employs TRBV5-8 and TRBJ2-2; 11 nucleotides line up with TRBD2. CDR1 and CDR2 from the germline V gene are SGHTS and YDEGEE. The ends lost 0 bases at V and 2 bases at J; junction bases unmatched: 3. CDR3 length: 17 residues. CDR3 nucleotide sequence: TGTGCCAGCAGCTTGGGACTAGCGGGATTCAACACCGGGGAGCTGTTTTTT. Its translation: CASSLGLAGFNTGELFF.